This T cell receptor (beta chain) is drawn from a study of blood T cell repertoires in COVID-19. Study-level background: The samples span acute and convalescent COVID-19 from the United States, Italy and Spain. PBMCs, B-cell-depleted T cells, or T cells were the source of the cDNA or gDNA that made up the material.

V lost 4 bases and J lost 5, with 14 bases in between. CDR3 length: 15 residues. The germline CDR1 and CDR2 sequences are LGHNA and YNFKEQ. Per the original data handling: By means of reference gene primer amplification, nucleated cell counts were estimated. Sequenced by immunoSEQ multiplex PCR; TCRdb stores in-frame clones only, minus some. D and trimming were read from the DNA, whereas the V and J calls and clone size are those reported in that table. This table holds 110,000 or so clones, approximately 88% found once. This clone was observed a handful of times. This sequence joins TRBV4-2 and TRBJ2-2; tentative D call: TRBD2 (7 bases). This receptor was identified in a woman aged 40 to 55 with acute or convalescent COVID-19. Source material: peripheral blood. CDR3 protein: CASSRLGGVTGELFF. CDR3 coding DNA: TGTGCCAGCAGCCGCCTAGGGGGGGTTACCGGGGAGCTGTTTTTT.